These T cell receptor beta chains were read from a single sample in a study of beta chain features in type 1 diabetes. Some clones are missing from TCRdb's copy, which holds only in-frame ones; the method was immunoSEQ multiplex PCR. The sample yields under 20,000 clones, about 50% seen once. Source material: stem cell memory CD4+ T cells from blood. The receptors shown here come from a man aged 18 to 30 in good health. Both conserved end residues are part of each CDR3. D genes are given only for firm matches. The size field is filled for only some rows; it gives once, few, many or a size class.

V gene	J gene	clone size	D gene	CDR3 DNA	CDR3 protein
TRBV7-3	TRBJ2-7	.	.	TGTGCCAGCAGCTTAATAGGTCCGGGAGAAAGCTACGAGCAGTACTTC	CASSLIGPGESYEQYF
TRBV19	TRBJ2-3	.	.	TGTGCCAGTAGCCTTGACATGCCTAGCACAGATACGCAGTATTTT	CASSLDMPSTDTQYF
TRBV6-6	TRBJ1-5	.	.	TGTGCCAGCAGTGCGCGACAGTCGGCGAATCAGCCCCAGCATTTT	CASSARQSANQPQHF
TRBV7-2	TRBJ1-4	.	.	TGTGCCAGCAGCCAAGGAGGGTTGGCCGAAAAACTGTTTTTT	CASSQGGLAEKLFF
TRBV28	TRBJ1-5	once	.	TGTGCCAGCAGTTTGAGCGGGGGGGATCAGCCCCAGCATTTT	CASSLSGGDQPQHF
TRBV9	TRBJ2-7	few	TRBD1	TGTGCCAGCAGCCCGCGGGACAGGGATTACGAGCAGTACTTC	CASSPRDRDYEQYF
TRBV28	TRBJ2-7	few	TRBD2	TGTGCCAGCAGTTTATCCCGCGGACTAGCGGGAGGCCGTGGGGAGCAGTACTTC	CASSLSRGLAGGRGEQYF
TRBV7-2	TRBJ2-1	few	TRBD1	TGTGCCAGCAGCTTAGTCGGACAGGGGGTCAATGAGCAGTTCTTC	CASSLVGQGVNEQFF
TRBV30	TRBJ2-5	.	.	TGTGCCTGGAGTGTTGGCAGCCAAGAGACCCAGTACTTC	CAWSVGSQETQYF
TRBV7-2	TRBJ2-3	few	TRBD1	TGTGCCAGCAGCCCGACAGGGTCCGCAGATACGCAGTATTTT	CASSPTGSADTQYF
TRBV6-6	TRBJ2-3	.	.	TGTGCCAGCCGACGACAGGGAGGTCCCGATACGCAGTATTTT	CASRRQGGPDTQYF
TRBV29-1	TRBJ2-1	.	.	TGCAGCGTTGTAGAACTAGTTCCTGATGAGCAGTTCTTC	CSVVELVPDEQFF
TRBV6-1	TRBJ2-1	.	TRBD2	TGTGCCAGCAGTGCTGCTAGCGGGACCATCCCAGGCAATGAGCAGTTCTTC	CASSAASGTIPGNEQFF
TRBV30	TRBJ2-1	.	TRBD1	TGTGCCTGGAGTGGGGGGACAGGGATTGAGCAGTTCTTC	CAWSGGTGIEQFF
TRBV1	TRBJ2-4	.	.	TGCACCAGCAGCCAAGTATCGTGTACTGAAAACATTCAGTACTTC	CTSSQVSCTENIQYF
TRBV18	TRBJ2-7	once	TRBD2	TGTGCCAGCTCACCAAACCAGGGAGGGGTGGGCTACGAGCAGTACTTC	CASSPNQGGVGYEQYF
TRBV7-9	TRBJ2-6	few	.	TGTGCCAGCAGCTTAGGGGGCGCTGGGGCCAACGTCCTGACTTTC	CASSLGGAGANVLTF
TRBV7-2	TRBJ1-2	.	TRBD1	TGTGCCAGCAGCTACGGACAGGGGAACACTTTCTATGGCTACACCTTC	CASSYGQGNTFYGYTF
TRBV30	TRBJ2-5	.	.	TGTGCCTGGAGTGTTCATCAGCAAGAGACCCAGTACTTC	CAWSVHQQETQYF
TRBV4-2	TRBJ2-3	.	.	TGTGCCAGCAGCCAAGCGAGCGGGGATACGCAGTATTTT	CASSQASGDTQYF
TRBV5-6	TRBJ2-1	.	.	TGTGCCAGCAGCACGATCCGGGACTTTTACAATGAGCAGTTCTTC	CASSTIRDFYNEQFF
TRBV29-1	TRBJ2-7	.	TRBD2	TGCAGCGTCAGCGGACTAGCGGGGGCCTACGAGCAGTACTTC	CSVSGLAGAYEQYF
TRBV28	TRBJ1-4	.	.	TGTGCCAGCAGTTTATCGTGGGGGGGCAGACCCAATGAAAAACTGTTTTTT	CASSLSWGGRPNEKLFF
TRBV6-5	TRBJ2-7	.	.	TGTGCCAGCAGTTACTCGGCGGGCCGCTACTCCTACGAGCAGTACTTC	CASSYSAGRYSYEQYF
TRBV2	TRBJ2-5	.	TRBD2	TGTGCCAGCAGAACCGGGAGGGCCGAGACCCAGTACTTC	CASRTGRAETQYF
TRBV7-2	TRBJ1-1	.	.	TGTGCCAGCAGCTTAATGGTCAGCAGGAATACTGAAGCTTTCTTT	CASSLMVSRNTEAFF
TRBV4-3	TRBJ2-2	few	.	TGCGCCAGCAGCCAAGAACAAGGGACTAACACCGGGGAGCTGTTTTTT	CASSQEQGTNTGELFF
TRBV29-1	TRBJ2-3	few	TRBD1	TGCAGCGTTGCTACAGACAGGGTGAGCACAGATACGCAGTATTTT	CSVATDRVSTDTQYF
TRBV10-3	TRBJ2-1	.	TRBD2	TGTGCCATCAGTGGACTAGCGGGACGTAGTGAGCAGTTCTTC	CAISGLAGRSEQFF
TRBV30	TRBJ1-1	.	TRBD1	TGTGCCTGGGCGAGGGACAGGGCTACTGAAGCTTTCTTT	CAWARDRATEAFF
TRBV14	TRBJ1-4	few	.	TGTGCCAGCAGCCAAACCCAGAATGAAAAACTGTTTTTT	CASSQTQNEKLFF
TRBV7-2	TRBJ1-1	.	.	TGTGCCAGCAGCTTGACTGAGAACACTGAAGCTTTCTTT	CASSLTENTEAFF
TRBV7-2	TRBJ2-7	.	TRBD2	TGTGCCAGCAGCTTAGGACTAGCGGGTTGGTACGAGCAGTACTTC	CASSLGLAGWYEQYF
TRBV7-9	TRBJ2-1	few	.	TGTGCCAGCAGCTTAGGAGGAATCTACAATGAGCAGTTCTTC	CASSLGGIYNEQFF
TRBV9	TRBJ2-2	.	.	TGTGCCAGCAGCGTAGCTCAGGTAATGGAGAACACCGGGGAGCTGTTTTTT	CASSVAQVMENTGELFF
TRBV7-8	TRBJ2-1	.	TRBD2	TGTGCCAGCAGCCCAGGAGCGGGAGACTCCTACAATGAGCAGTTCTTC	CASSPGAGDSYNEQFF
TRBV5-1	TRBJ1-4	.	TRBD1	TGCGCCAGCAGCCCTTCAAAGGGGGCAGCTAATGAAAAACTGTTTTTT	CASSPSKGAANEKLFF
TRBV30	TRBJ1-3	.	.	TGTGCCTGGACGGGCTCTGGAAACACCATATATTTT	CAWTGSGNTIYF
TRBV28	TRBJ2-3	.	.	TGTGCCAGCAGTTTATTGGCAGGGGACGCAGATACGCAGTATTTT	CASSLLAGDADTQYF
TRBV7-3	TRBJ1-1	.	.	TGTGCCAGCAGCCTGACCCGGGTAGAGGGTGAAGCTTTCTTT	CASSLTRVEGEAFF
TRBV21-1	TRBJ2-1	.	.	TGTGCCAGCAGCAAACTACGGTGTAATGAGCAGTTCTTC	CASSKLRCNEQFF
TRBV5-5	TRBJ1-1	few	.	TGTGCAAGCAGCTGGGGGGAGGGACGAGCTTTCTTT	CASSWGEGRAFF
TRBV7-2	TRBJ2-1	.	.	TGTGCCAGCAGCTTAGGAGGAACCTCCTACAATGAGCAGTTCTTC	CASSLGGTSYNEQFF
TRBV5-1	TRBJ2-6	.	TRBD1	TGCGCCAGCAGCGGGGGACAGGGGAGCTCTGGGGCCAACGTCCTGACTTTC	CASSGGQGSSGANVLTF
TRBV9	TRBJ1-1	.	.	TGTGCCAGCAGCGTAGGGCCCGTCGCTGAAGCTTTCTTT	CASSVGPVAEAFF
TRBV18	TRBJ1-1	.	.	TGTGCCAGCTCATCAGGGTACGGCATGAACACTGAAGCTTTCTTT	CASSSGYGMNTEAFF
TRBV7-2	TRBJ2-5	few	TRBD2	TGTGCCAGCAGCTCAACTAGCGGTCGCGGGCTAGGGACCCAGTACTTC	CASSSTSGRGLGTQYF
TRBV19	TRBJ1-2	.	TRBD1	TGTGCCAGTCATCCGGCGAACGGCAGGGGGCTCCACTATGGCTACACCTTC	CASHPANGRGLHYGYTF
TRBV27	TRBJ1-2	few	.	TGTGCCAGCGGCGTCGGACACTCAAACTATGGCTACACCTTC	CASGVGHSNYGYTF
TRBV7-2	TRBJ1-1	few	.	TGTGCCAGCAGCTTAGATAGGGACACTGGGGCTTTCTTT	CASSLDRDTGAFF
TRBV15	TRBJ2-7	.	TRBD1	TGTGCCACCAGCAGAGACACCCTAGGACAGGGATCCTACGAGCAGTACTTC	CATSRDTLGQGSYEQYF
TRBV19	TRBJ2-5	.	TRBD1	TGTGCCAGTCATCGGGACAGCAAAGAGACCCAGTACTTC	CASHRDSKETQYF
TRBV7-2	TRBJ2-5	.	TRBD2	TGTGCCAGCAGCCTATACCTCGGGACTAGCGGGGAAGGGGAGACCCAGTACTTC	CASSLYLGTSGEGETQYF